The 11 T cell receptor beta chains reported below all come from one sample, sequenced in a study of Tregs in tolerant kidney transplant recipients. TCRdb's table, derived via immunoSEQ multiplex PCR, lists solely in-frame clones and lacks some. The table records over 50,000 clones, more than 70% of them present only once. The sequencing sample was made of CD4+ T cells from blood. These receptors were obtained from a human donor in good health.

This clone was observed a single time. V and J are TRBV20-1 and TRBJ1-2; TRBD1 is a possible D gene (6 bases). CDR3 length equals 11 residues. Germline V gene lookup returns CDR1 DFQATT and CDR2 SNEGSKA (reference sequence). CDR3 coding DNA: TGCAGCCGACAGGTTCTCTATGGCTACACCTTC. This translates into CSRQVLYGYTF.

This clone has a handful of counts. The rearrangement joins TRBV6-6 to TRBJ1-3; D remains ambiguous. There are 16 residues in the CDR3. Germline V gene lookup returns CDR1 MNHNY and CDR2 SVGAGI (reference sequence). V lost 2 bases and J 2 bases, leaving 13 bases between the germline ends. The CDR3 DNA follows: TGTGCCAGCAGTTACGCCCGAGGAGATACTGGAAACACCATATATTTT. This gives the protein CASSYARGDTGNTIYF.

The chain has TRBV30 and TRBJ2-3, with 7 bases that match TRBD2. The CDR3 has 14 amino acids. Germline lookup yields CDR1 GTSNPN and CDR2 SVGIG (reference sequence). Trimming removed 2 bases from V and 7 bases from J; junction bases left unmatched: 9. Written as DNA, the CDR3 is TGTGCCTGGAGTCGAGCGGGGCCCGAGAATACGCAGTATTTT. It specifies CAWSRAGPENTQYF.

V is TRBV4-3 and J is TRBJ1-2; 10 bases are a match to TRBD1. The V and J ends lost 3 bases and 7 bases, in that order; junction bases with no gene match: 20. The CDR3 sequence is 19 residues long. Looked up from germline, CDR1 is LGHNA and CDR2 is YSLEER. As DNA, the CDR3 is TGCGCCAGCAGCCAGGGGCACTTAACGGACAGGGGGAAAGACGGTGGCTACACCTTC. Its protein product is CASSQGHLTDRGKDGGYTF.

CDR3: CASSIRDRGGEQYF. The CDR3 DNA reads TGTGCCAGTAGTATCCGTGACAGGGGGGGAGAGCAGTACTTC. The chain recombines TRBV19 with TRBJ2-7; 9 nucleotides align to TRBD1. Trimming at V came to 3 bases and at J to 7 bases, leaving 7 bases not matched to a gene. The CDR3 is 14 residues long. In germline, CDR1 is LNHDA, CDR2 SQIVND (reference sequence).

The chain uses TRBV7-5 and TRBJ1-1; the table's D call TRBD1 went unverified against the DNA. TRBV7-5 is a recognized pseudogene. The CDR3 is 15 amino acids. The CDR3 region has the DNA TGTGCCAGAAGCTTAACATCAGGGATGAACACTGAAGCTTTCTTT. It is translated as CARSLTSGMNTEAFF.

This rearrangement joins TRBV28 to TRBJ2-2; tentative D call: TRBD1 (6 bases). CDR1 and CDR2 from the germline V gene are MDHEN and SYDVKM. The CDR3 spans 18 residues. Between the trimmed V and J ends, which lost 3 bases and 0 bases, there was a span of 17 bases. The DNA of the CDR3 is TGTGCCAGCAGTTTTCTTGGTTTTAGGACAGCGAACACCGGGGAGCTGTTTTTT. Translated: CASSFLGFRTANTGELFF.

This chain links TRBV27 with TRBJ2-4; 8 bases map to TRBD2. The CDR3 runs 14 residues. Looked up from germline, CDR1 is MNHEY and CDR2 is SMNVEV (reference sequence). Trimming took 6 bases from V and 8 from J; bases not matched to a gene: 9. The CDR3 sequence is CASRDGGGGHIQYF. The DNA for the CDR3 is TGTGCCAGCAGAGATGGGGGCGGGGGGCACATTCAGTACTTC.

The chain is built from TRBV30 and TRBJ2-7, with a possible D match to TRBD2 (6 bases). CDR3 length: 16 amino acids. Trimming cost V 0 bases and J 7 bases, with 22 bases left between them. CDR1 GTSNPN and CDR2 SVGIG come from the germline V gene (reference sequence). This CDR3 is CAWSVTGAYTPAEQYF. The CDR3 bases are TGTGCCTGGAGTGTGACGGGAGCCTATACTCCTGCGGAGCAGTACTTC.

The rearrangement links TRBV11-3 to TRBJ2-1, with TRBD2 matching 11 bases. The CDR3 totals 19 residues. J was trimmed by 9 bases and V by 3 bases; bases with no gene match: 19. Germline loops: CDR1 SGHNT, CDR2 YENEEA. The CDR3 DNA is TGTGCCAGCAGCTTGGAGGGGGGGCCGGGACTAGCGGAAGGGGTTGAGCAGTTCTTC. This encodes CASSLEGGPGLAEGVEQFF.

This chain uses TRBV4-1 with TRBJ2-2; 11 bases line up with TRBD1. Germline V gives CDR1 MGHRA, CDR2 YSYEKL. V lost 5 bases and J lost 6; bases outside the gene matches: 8. This CDR3 is 16 amino acids long. CDR3 in amino acids: CASSGPGTGGAGELFF. The CDR3 DNA follows: TGCGCCAGCAGCGGACCCGGGACAGGGGGAGCCGGGGAGCTGTTTTTT.